This T cell receptor (beta chain) was captured by sequencing in a study of CD8 T cells in Susac syndrome (dated by TCRdb to the late 2010s). For the wider study: Whether CD8+ T cell activation and differentiation in Susac syndrome was antigen driven was tested using repertoire sequencing. Clonality of the CD8+ T cell repertoire was compared between about a dozen healthy donors, roughly 14 Susac syndrome patients and some 15 multiple sclerosis patients. The research as a whole found: The TCR sequencing and HLA analysis was acknowledged to have included a relatively small number of individuals.

RNA was extracted with the RNeasy kit and 0.5 to 1 ug was reverse transcribed using random hexamers. TCR beta CDR3 regions were amplified with the immunoSEQ multiplex PCR assay covering 54 Vbeta and 13 Jbeta segments. Bias from PCR amplification was corrected by using a synthetic template baseline for primer optimization and for computational correction. Processing in the source paper ran as follows. Reads were annotated to V, D and J genes according to IMGT and were analyzed with immunoSEQ Analyzer, with only productive sequences retained. Clonality was calculated as one minus the Shannon entropy normalized by log2 of the number of productive unique sequences. For each patient and control, public and private clones were evaluated among the 100 most prevalent clones. Susac-specific clones were defined as absent from healthy and MS cohorts, 1052 published viral clones and other ImmuneACCESS disease sequences. TCRdb reprocessing: public reads trimmed at Q25 with fastp, clones called with MiXCR, in-frame beta chains kept. For every CDR3 protein sequence, its rows merge into one entry that carries the most common genes and DNA. It is TCRdb's table, rather than the study itself, that gives the V and J calls and clone size. This sample has some 300,000 distinct CDR3 sequences in its table, and almost 85% of those were observed once. The biggest ten clones account for around 0.21% of the sample.

Peripheral blood CD8+ and CD4+ T cells from healthy donors, Susac syndrome patients and multiple sclerosis patients were profiled using high-throughput TCR beta sequencing. The multiple sclerosis controls were treatment-naive patients who had stable or active relapsing-remitting disease and met the revised McDonald criteria. Bulk CD8+ and CD4+ T cells were purified magnetically by negative isolation, whereas CD8+ TEMRA cells were enriched by FACS. Blood was drawn into EDTA tubes, processed within 24 hours, and PBMCs were isolated by density gradient centrifugation. PBMCs intended for TCR sequencing were cryopreserved in liquid nitrogen and thawed later in a water bath at 37 degrees C. Purity of sorted or isolated CD4+, CD8+ and CD8+ TEMRA cells was at least 90%. As for this clonotype: No cognate antigen has been identified for it. One base away there is no much larger clone; base qualities are not given.

The germline V gene specifies SGDLS as CDR1 and YYNGEE as CDR2. The CDR3 measures 15 amino acids from cysteine to phenylalanine. The entry retains the CDR3 DNA only, 45 bases that are in frame from base 1. V lost 2 bases and J lost 1 base; the stretch between them is 11 bases long. Sample: CD8+ T cells from PBMCs. The V and J segments used are TRBV9 and TRBJ2-3; the best D guess is TRBD2, with 5 bases matching. This TCR came from a human donor with multiple sclerosis. The DNA is as follows: TGTGCCAGCAGCGTCACGTTTAGCGGCACAGATACGCAGTATTTT. The encoded protein is CASSVTFSGTDTQYF.